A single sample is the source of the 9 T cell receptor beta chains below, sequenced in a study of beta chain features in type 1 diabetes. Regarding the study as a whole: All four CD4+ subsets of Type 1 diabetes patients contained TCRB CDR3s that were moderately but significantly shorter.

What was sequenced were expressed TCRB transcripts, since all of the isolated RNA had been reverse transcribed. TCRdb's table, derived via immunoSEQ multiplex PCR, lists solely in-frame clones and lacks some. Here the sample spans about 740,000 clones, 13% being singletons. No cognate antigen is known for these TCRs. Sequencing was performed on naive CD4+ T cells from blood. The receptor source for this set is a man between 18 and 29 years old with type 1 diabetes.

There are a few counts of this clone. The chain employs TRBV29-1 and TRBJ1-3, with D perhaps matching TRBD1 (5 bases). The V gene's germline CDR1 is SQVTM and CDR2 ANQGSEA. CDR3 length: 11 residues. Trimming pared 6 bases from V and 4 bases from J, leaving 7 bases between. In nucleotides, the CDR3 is TGCAGCGTCGCAGGGGGAAACACCATATATTTT. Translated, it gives CSVAGGNTIYF. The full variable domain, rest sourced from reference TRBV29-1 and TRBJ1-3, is SAVISQKPSRDICQRGTSLTIQCQVDSQVTMMFWYRQQPGQSLTLIATANQGSEATYESGFVIDKFPISRPNLTFSTLTVSNMSPEDSSIYLCSVAGGNTIYFGEGSWLTVV.

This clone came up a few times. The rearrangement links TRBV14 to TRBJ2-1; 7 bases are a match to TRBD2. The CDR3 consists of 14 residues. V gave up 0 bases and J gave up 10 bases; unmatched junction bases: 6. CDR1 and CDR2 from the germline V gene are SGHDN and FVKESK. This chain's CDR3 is CASSQEWEGAEQFF. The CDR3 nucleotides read TGTGCCAGCAGCCAAGAGTGGGAGGGAGCAGAGCAGTTCTTC.

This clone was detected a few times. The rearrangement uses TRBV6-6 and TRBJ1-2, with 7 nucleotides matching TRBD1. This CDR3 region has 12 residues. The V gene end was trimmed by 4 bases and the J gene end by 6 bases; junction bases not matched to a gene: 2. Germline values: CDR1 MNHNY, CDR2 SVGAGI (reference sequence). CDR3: CASSLQGNGYTF. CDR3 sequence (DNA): TGTGCCAGCAGTTTACAGGGGAATGGCTACACCTTC.

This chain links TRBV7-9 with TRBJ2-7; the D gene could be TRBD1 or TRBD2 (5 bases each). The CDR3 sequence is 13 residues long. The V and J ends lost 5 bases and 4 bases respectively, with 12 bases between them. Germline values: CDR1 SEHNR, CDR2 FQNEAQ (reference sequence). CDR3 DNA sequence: TGTGCCAGCAGCGCCGTTGGGGGATACGAGCAGTACTTC. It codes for CASSAVGGYEQYF.

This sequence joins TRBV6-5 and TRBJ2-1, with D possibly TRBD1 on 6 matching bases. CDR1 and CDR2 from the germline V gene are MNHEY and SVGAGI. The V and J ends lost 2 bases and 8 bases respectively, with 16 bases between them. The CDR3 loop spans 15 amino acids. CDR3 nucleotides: TGTGCCAGCAGTTACAGGGACACTGCAAGATATGAGCAGTTCTTC. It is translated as CASSYRDTARYEQFF.

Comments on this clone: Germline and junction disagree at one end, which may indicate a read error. The CDR3 region is CASSLEGTDTPDF. The CDR3 DNA reads TGTGCCAGCAGCTTGGAAGGGACAGATACGCCCGACTTC. The V and J genes are TRBV7-9 and TRBJ2-7; 7 bases are shared with TRBD1. The germline V gene encodes CDR1 SEHNR and CDR2 FQNEAQ (reference sequence). The CDR3 runs 13 residues.

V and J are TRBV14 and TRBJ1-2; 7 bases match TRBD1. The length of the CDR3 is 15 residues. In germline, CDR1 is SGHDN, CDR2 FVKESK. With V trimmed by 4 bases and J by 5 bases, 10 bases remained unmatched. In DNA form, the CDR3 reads TGTGCCAGCAGCCGCGAACTGGACAGGCCGTATGGCTACACCTTC. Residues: CASSRELDRPYGYTF.

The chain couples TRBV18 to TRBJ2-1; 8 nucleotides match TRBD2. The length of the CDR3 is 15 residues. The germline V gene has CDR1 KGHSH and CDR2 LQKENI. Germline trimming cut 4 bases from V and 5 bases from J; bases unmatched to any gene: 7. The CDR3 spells CASSLFSGDNNEQFF. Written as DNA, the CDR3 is TGTGCCAGCTCACTATTTAGCGGGGACAACAATGAGCAGTTCTTC.

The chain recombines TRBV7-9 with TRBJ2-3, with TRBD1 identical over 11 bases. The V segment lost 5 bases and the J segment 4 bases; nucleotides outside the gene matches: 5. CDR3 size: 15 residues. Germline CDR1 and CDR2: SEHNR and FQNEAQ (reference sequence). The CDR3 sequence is CASSEGQGVADTQYF. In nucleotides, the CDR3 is TGTGCCAGCAGCGAGGGACAGGGGGTCGCAGATACGCAGTATTTT.